The source of this T cell receptor beta chain is a study of T cell responses to AZD1222 COVID-19 vaccine (dated by TCRdb to about 2021). About the study as a whole: Because spike-specific TCR depth and breadth did not differ between the two schedules, AZD1222 recipients who got a second dose at roughly 4 weeks were pooled with those who got a second dose at roughly 12 weeks. TCR sequencing was performed for fewer than 250 trial participants, of whom some 200 were given two doses of AZD1222 and 26 were given two doses of MenACWY control vaccine. Enrollment into the trials was organized by age into subgroups of 18-55, 56-69 and 70-plus years, and those subgroups contained 148, 28 and 57 TCR-sequenced participants, respectively.

From the cysteine up to the phenylalanine, the CDR3 has a length of 15 residues. The only DNA kept is the CDR3, 45 bases in frame from the first base. V loses 0 bases, J loses 7 bases, and the germline ends lie 10 bases apart. CDR1 and CDR2 are drawn from the germline V gene: SGHTA, FQGTGA. The CDR3 regions of human TCRbeta chains were subjected to immunosequencing. The paper's data handling went like this. TCRs in the repertoires were compared against a reference library of SARS-CoV-2-specific TCRs that had been generated with the MIRA antigen-specificity platform. Breadth was defined as the fraction of unique TCRs that were SARS-CoV-2-associated, and depth was defined as the fraction of total T cells that were SARS-CoV-2-associated. Using the MIRA data, each spike-specific TCR was assigned both to the spike region to which the TCR was reactive and to a CD4 or CD8 class. Log10-transformed breadth and depth values were compared by one-way ANOVA with Sidak's multiple comparisons tests. Sourced from immuneACCESS, this table was stored by TCRdb with only in-frame sequences that have V and J called. A share of the clones is absent; for the studies checked, an unresolved V gene accounts for under half, and the remainder has no known explanation. That table is the source of V, J and clone size, and D and trimming were worked out from the DNA. The sample table records 150,000 or so clones; nearly 90% of these occur just once. Roughly 4.7% of the sample rests with the top ten.

Here is what the overall study found, with its caveats: CD4 TCRs associated with the vaccine covered the entire spike protein, and the dominant responses were in regions 160-218 and 743-854. Reportedly, almost half of the unique spike-specific TCRs recognized epitopes lying outside the regions that are mutated in the B.1.351 and B.1.1.7 variants. Participants were mostly white British, with more females than males. The authors suggested clonal diversity may have been underestimated. In the small 56-69-year group, the increase in depth fell short of significance, most likely because of low power. Because no day 14 peak-response samples were available, the repertoires could be characterized only after the peak T cell response. After two AZD1222 doses, both the breadth and the depth of spike-specific TCRs were significantly higher than at day 0 and than in MenACWY recipients. Conclusions about previously exposed vaccinees are limited, since just six AZD1222 recipients were seropositive for SARS-CoV-2 at baseline.

In regard to this clone: What antigen it recognizes has not been identified. Base qualities are not provided; no much larger clone lies one nucleotide away.

Taken with the paper, the label for time point translates to: baseline before first vaccination. Vaccinee samples came from UK trials COV001 and COV002, including a single-blind randomized controlled phase 2/3 trial of AZD1222 (ChAdOx1 nCoV-19) in healthy adults. Trial participant PBMC samples were collected at day 0 and day 28 after the second dose for TCRbeta chain sequencing. The V and J segments used are TRBV7-3 and TRBJ1-6, with a tentative D gene TRBD1 over 5 matching bases. The material sequenced was peripheral blood, taken on day 0 of AZD1222 vaccination. The TCR originated in an adult in good health. DNA sequence: TGTGCCAGCAGCTTAACGGGGACGGAGAATTCACCCCTCCACTTT. Protein translation: CASSLTGTENSPLHF.